The 9 T cell receptor beta chains below come from one sample, sequenced in a study of cytomegalovirus exposure and HLA in healthy donors (dated by TCRdb to 2015 to 2018). The library was generated by the immunoSEQ multiplex PCR assay. A mixture of 60 forward primers for TCR Vbeta segments and 13 reverse primers for TCR Jbeta segments was used in the multiplex PCR. The immuneACCESS repertoire file appears here via TCRdb, limited to in-frame rearrangements. These files lack a portion of the clones; in checked studies, under half of the deficit traces to unresolved V genes, and the cause of the others is not known. The sample includes a few hundred thousand clones, with about 89% observed a single time. Jointly, the top ten make up 0.95% to 1.1% of the sample. Specimen: PBMCs. These receptors were obtained from a woman under 30 in good health and CMV-seronegative.

Only one count was recorded for this clone. This chain connects TRBV23-1 to TRBJ1-4; TRBD1 is a possible D gene (5 bases). TRBV23-1 is assigned to the ORF class and has an uncertain function. Trimming took 2 bases from V and 7 from J, leaving 23 bases between them. CDR3 length equals 18 residues. CDR3 bases: TGCGCCAGCAGTCAAACCTATAGTCTTCGGGGGGGACTTGAAAAACTGTTTTTT. Protein: CASSQTYSLRGGLEKLFF.

The genes are TRBV2 and TRBJ1-4, with 10 bases lining up with TRBD1. This CDR3 is 14 amino acids long. The germline V gene encodes CDR1 SNHLY and CDR2 FYNNEI. Trimming took 5 bases from V and 8 from J; bases not matched to a gene: 5. DNA for the CDR3: TGTGCCAGCAGTCGTCGGGACAGGGGCGAAAAACTGTTTTTT. This translates into CASSRRDRGEKLFF.

A single count supports this clone. This sequence joins TRBV11-2 and TRBJ2-5; a possible D gene is TRBD1 (5 bases). Per the germline V gene, CDR1 is SGHAT and CDR2 is FQNNGV. This CDR3 has 15 residues. Trimming removed 1 base at V and 2 bases at J, with 11 bases between. CDR3 sequence reads: CASSLVTVWQETQYF. The CDR3 coding sequence is TGTGCCAGCAGCTTAGTGACAGTTTGGCAAGAGACCCAGTACTTC.

The chain combines TRBV5-1 with TRBJ2-7, with 8 positions matching TRBD1. Germline-derived CDR1 and CDR2 are SGHRS and YFSETQ. This CDR3 is built from 13 residues. V gave up 4 bases and J gave up 3 bases; unmatched junction bases: 3. The CDR3 region has the DNA TGCGCCAGCAGCCCGACAGGGGACTACGAGCAGTACTTC. Translation: CASSPTGDYEQYF.

The chain recombines TRBV11-2 with TRBJ1-2; tentatively, D is TRBD1 (5 bases). The V and J ends lost 5 bases and 7 bases respectively, with 8 bases between them. This CDR3 spans 11 amino acids. The V gene's germline CDR1 is SGHAT and CDR2 FQNNGV. The CDR3 sequence is CASSDRTGYTF. The CDR3, as DNA: TGTGCCAGCAGCGACAGAACTGGCTACACCTTC.

The chain combines TRBV15 with TRBJ2-2; possibly TRBD1 for D (6 bases). CDR1 is LNHNV, CDR2 YYDKDF, per germline (reference sequence). The length of the CDR3 is 15 residues. The V and J ends lost 0 bases and 5 bases respectively, with 10 bases between them. The CDR3 spells CATSRDRGWTGELFF. CDR3 DNA sequence: TGTGCCACCAGCAGAGACAGGGGTTGGACCGGGGAGCTGTTTTTT.

The chain uses TRBV4-2 and TRBJ2-1; possible D gene TRBD2, 5 bases. Germline V gives CDR1 LGHNA, CDR2 YNFKEQ. This CDR3 has 13 residues. The V end lost 6 bases, the J end lost 6 bases, and 12 bases lay between the germline ends. The CDR3 DNA follows: TGTGCCAGCAGACCAGGACTGTCCAATGAGCAGTTCTTC. Residues: CASRPGLSNEQFF.

The chain joins TRBV5-5 to TRBJ2-1; TRBD1 matches at 7 bases. The CDR3 extends over 15 amino acids. J was trimmed by 0 bases and V by 5 bases; bases with no gene match: 5. CDR1 is SGHKS and CDR2 is YYEKEE in the germline V gene (reference sequence). The CDR3 loop is CASRLDRSSYNEQFF. The CDR3 DNA follows: TGTGCCAGCAGACTGGACAGGAGCTCCTACAATGAGCAGTTCTTC.

The J gene is TRBJ2-7, the V gene TRBV5-1; TRBD2 matches 7 bases. V gave up 1 base and J gave up 3 bases; unmatched junction bases: 7. Germline V CDR1 and CDR2: SGHRS, YFSETQ. This CDR3 region has 15 residues. Here the CDR3 DNA reads TGCGCCAGCAGCTTGTGGTGGGAGGGAAACTACGAGCAGTACTTC. This codes for CASSLWWEGNYEQYF.